This section outlines one TCR beta chain sequence together with its context. What it binds is unknown. The source of the sample is a study of PD-1 blockade in classical Hodgkin lymphoma. Study information: Nivolumab 3 mg/kg was given intravenously every 2 weeks. Findings and limits, study-wide: By C4D1 there was a significant rise in CD4+ TCR diversity but not in CD8+ TCR diversity. Partial responders and progressors had significantly lower baseline TCR diversity.

The time point was: cycle 4 day 1 (C4D1), after five to seven weeks of nivolumab. Every patient had relapsed following autologous stem cell transplantation, and cohorts differed in brentuximab vedotin exposure. Generated by immunoSEQ multiplex PCR, the TCRdb table keeps only in-frame clones and is missing some. The sample shows roughly 46,000 clones, approximately 76% of them seen only once. V shed 5 bases and J 1 base; nucleotides not matched to a gene: 7. There are 15 residues in the CDR3. CDR1 SGHVS and CDR2 FQNEAQ come from the germline V gene. This sequence joins TRBV7-8 and TRBJ1-1; 7 positions agree with TRBD1. The starting material was peripheral blood mononuclear cells (PBMCs), obtained before the fourth cycle of nivolumab. This receptor was taken from a human donor with classical Hodgkin lymphoma. The CDR3 loop is CASSVYEGANTEAFF. The CDR3 bases are TGTGCCAGCAGCGTTTATGAGGGGGCGAACACTGAAGCTTTCTTT.